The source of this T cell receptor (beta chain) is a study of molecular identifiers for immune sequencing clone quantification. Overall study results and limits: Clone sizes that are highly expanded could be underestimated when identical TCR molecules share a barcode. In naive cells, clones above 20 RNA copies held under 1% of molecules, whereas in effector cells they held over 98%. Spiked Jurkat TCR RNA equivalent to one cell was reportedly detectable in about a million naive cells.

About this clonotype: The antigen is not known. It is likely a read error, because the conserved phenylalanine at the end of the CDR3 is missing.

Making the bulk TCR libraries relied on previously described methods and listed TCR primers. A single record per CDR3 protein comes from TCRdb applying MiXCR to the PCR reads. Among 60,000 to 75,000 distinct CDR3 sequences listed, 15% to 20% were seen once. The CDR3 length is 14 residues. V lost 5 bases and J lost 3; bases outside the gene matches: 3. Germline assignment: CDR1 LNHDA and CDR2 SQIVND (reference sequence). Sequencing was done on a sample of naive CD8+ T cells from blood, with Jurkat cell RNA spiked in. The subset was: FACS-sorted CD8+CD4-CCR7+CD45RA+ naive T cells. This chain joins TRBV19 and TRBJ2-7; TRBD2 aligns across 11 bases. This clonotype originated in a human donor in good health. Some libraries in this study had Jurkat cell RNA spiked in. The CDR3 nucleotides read TGTGCCAGTAGTCCAGGACTAGCGGGCTACGAGCAGTACATC. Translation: CASSPGLAGYEQYI.